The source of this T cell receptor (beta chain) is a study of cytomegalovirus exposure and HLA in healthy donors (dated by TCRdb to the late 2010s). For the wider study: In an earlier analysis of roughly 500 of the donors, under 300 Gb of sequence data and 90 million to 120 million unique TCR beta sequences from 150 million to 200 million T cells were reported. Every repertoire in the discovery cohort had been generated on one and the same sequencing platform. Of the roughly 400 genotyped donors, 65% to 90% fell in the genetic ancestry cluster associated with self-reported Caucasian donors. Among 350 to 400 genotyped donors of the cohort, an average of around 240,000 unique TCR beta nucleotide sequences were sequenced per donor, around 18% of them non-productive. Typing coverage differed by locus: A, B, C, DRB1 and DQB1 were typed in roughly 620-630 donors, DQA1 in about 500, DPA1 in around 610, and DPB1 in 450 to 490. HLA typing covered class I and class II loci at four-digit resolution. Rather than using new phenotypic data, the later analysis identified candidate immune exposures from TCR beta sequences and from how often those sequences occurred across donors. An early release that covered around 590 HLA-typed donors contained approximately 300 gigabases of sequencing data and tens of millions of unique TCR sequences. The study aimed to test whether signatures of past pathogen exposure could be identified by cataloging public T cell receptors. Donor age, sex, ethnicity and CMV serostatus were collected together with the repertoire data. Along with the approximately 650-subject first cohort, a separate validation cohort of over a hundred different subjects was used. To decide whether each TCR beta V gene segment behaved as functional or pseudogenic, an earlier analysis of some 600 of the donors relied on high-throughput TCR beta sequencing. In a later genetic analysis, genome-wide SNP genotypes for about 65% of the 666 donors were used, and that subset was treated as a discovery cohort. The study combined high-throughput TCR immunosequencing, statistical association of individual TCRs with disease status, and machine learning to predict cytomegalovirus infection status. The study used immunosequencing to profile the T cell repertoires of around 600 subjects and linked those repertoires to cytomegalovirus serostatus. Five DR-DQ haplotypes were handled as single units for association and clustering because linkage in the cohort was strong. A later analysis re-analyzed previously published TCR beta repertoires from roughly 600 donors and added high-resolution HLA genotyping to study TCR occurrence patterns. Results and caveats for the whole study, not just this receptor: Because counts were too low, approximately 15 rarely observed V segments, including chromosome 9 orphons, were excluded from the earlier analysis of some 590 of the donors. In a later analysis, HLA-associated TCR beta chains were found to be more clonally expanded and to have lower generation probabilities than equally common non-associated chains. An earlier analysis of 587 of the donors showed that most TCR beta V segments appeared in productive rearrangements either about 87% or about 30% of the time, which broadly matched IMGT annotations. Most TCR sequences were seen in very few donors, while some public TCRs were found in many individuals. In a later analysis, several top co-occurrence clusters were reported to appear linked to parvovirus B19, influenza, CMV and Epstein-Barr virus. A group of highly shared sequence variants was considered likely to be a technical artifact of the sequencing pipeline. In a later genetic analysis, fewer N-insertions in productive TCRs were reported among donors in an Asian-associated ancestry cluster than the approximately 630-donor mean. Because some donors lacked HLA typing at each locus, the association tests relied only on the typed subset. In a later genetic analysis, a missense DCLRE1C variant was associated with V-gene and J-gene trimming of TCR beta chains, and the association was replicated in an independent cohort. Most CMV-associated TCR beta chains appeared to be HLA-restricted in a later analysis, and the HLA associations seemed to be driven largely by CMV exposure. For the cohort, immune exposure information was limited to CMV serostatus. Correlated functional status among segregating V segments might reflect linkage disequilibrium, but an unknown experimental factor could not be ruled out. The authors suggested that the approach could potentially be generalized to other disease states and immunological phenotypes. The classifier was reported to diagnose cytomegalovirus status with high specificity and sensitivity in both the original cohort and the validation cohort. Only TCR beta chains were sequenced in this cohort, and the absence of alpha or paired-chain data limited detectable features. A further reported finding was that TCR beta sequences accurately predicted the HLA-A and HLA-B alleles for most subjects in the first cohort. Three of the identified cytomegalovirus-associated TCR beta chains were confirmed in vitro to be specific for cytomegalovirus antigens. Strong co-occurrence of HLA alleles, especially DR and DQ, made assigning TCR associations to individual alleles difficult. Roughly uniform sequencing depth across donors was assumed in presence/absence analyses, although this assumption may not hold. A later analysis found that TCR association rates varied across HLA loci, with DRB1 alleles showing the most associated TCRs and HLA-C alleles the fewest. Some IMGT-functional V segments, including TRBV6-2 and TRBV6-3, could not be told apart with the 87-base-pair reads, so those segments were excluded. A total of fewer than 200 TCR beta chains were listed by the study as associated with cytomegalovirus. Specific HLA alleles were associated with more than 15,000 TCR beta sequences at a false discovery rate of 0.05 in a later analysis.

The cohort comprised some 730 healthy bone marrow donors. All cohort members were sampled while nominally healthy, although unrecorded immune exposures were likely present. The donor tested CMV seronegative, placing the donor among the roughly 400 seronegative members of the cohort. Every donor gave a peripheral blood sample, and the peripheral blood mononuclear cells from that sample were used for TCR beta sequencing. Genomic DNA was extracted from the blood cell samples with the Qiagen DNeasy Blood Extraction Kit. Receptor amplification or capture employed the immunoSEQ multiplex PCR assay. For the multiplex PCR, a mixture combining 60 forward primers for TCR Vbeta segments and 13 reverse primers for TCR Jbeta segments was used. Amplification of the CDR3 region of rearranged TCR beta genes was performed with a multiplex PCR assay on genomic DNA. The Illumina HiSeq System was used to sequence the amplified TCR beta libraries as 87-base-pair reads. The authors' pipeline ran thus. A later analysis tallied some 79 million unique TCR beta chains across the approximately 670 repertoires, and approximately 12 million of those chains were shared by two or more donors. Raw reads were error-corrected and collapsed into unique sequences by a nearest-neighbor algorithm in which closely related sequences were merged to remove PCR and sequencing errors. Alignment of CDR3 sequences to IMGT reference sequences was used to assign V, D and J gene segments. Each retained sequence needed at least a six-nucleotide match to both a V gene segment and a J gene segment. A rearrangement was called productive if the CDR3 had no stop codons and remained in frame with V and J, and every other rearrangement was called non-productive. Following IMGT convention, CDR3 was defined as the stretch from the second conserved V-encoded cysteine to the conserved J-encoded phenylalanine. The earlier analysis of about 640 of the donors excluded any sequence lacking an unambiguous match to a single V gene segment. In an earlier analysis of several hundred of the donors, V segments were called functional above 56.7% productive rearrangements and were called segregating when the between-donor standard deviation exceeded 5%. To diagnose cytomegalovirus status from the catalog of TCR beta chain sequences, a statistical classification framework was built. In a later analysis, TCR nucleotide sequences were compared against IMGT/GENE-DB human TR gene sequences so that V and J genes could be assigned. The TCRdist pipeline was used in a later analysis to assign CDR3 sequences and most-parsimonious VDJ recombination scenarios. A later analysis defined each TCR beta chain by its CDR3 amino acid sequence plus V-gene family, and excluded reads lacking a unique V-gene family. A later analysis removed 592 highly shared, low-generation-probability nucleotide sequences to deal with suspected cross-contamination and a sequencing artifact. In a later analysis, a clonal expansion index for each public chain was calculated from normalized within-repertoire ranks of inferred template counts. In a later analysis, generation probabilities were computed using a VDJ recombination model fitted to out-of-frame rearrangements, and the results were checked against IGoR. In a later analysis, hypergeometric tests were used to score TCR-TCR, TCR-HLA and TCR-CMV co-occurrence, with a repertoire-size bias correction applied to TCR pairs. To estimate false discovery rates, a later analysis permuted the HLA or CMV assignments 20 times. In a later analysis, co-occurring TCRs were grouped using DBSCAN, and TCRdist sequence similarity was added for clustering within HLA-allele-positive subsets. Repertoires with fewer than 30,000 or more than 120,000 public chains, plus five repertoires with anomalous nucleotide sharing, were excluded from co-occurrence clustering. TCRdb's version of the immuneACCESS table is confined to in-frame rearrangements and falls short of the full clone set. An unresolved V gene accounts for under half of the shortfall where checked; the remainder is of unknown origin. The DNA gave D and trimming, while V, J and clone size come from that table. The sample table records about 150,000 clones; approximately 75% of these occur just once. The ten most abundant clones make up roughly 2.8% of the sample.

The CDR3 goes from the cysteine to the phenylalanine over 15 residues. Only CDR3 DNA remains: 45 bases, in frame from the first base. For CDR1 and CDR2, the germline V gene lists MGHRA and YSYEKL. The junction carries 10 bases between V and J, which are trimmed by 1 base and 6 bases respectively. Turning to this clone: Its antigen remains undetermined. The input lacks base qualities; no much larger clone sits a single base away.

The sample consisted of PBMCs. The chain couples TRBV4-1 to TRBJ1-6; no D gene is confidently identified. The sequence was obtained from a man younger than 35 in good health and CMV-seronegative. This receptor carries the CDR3 CASSQVPDINSPLHF. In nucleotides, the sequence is TGCGCCAGCAGCCAAGTTCCAGATATTAATTCACCCCTCCACTTT.